These T cell receptor beta chains were read from a single sample in a study of OX40 agonist ivuxolimab in advanced cancers. Assay: immunoSEQ multiplex PCR; the TCRdb copy retains only in-frame clones and omits some. The table lists about 68,000 clones, approximately 90% of them singletons. The sequencing used CD4+ or CD8+ T cells sorted from blood, collected in a trial of the OX40 agonist ivuxolimab. These receptors originate from an adult with an advanced solid tumor such as melanoma, head and neck, liver or kidney cancer. Each CDR3 is given with its conserved first and last residue. A D gene is named only where the DNA matches it firmly. Not every row has a clone size; where given, it reads once, few, many or a size class.

J gene,clone size,V gene,D gene,CDR3 protein,CDR3 DNA
TRBJ2-7,few,TRBV7-2,NA,CASSNRDGYEQYF,TGTGCCAGCAGCAACAGGGACGGATACGAGCAGTACTTC
TRBJ1-6,NA,TRBV6-5,NA,CASSYSLLNSPLHF,TGTGCCAGCAGTTACAGCTTATTGAATTCACCCCTCCACTTT
TRBJ2-7,NA,TRBV18,NA,CASSPNPAAEQYF,TGTGCCAGCTCACCAAACCCGGCGGCCGAGCAGTACTTC
TRBJ2-3,NA,TRBV9,NA,CASNSRASLPDTQYF,TGTGCCAGCAACTCCCGGGCCAGCCTCCCAGATACGCAGTATTTT
TRBJ2-5,NA,TRBV11-3,NA,CASSLGGTQYF,TGTGCCAGCAGCTTGGGGGGGACCCAGTACTTC
TRBJ1-4,NA,TRBV10-2,TRBD1,CASSDLGQGNEKLFF,TGCGCCAGCAGTGATTTGGGACAGGGAAATGAAAAACTGTTTTTT
TRBJ2-1,NA,TRBV5-6,NA,CASRTLALGHNEQFF,TGTGCCAGCAGGACACTAGCACTTGGCCACAATGAGCAGTTCTTC
TRBJ2-5,NA,TRBV19,NA,CASSIGGETQYF,TGTGCCAGTAGTATTGGGGGAGAGACCCAGTACTTC
TRBJ2-5,NA,TRBV6-5,TRBD2,CASSIAGLQETQYF,TGTGCCAGCAGTATAGCGGGGCTACAAGAGACCCAGTACTTC
TRBJ2-3,NA,TRBV10-3,NA,CAIRDTDTQYF,TGTGCCATCAGAGACACAGATACGCAGTATTTT
TRBJ1-1,NA,TRBV7-2,NA,CASSLTNLNTEAFF,TGTGCCAGCAGCTTAACAAATTTGAACACTGAAGCTTTCTTT
TRBJ2-5,once,TRBV30,NA,CAWSLGTYQETQYF,TGTGCCTGGAGCCTCGGGACGTACCAAGAGACCCAGTACTTC
TRBJ1-3,NA,TRBV2,NA,CASSERSQGRGNTIYF,TGTGCCAGCAGTGAACGTAGCCAGGGCCGAGGAAACACCATATATTTT
TRBJ2-3,NA,TRBV11-3,NA,CASSLIAENTDTQYF,TGTGCCAGCAGCTTGATAGCGGAGAACACAGATACGCAGTATTTT
TRBJ2-1,NA,TRBV7-7,NA,CASSLDGSSYNEQFF,TGTGCTAGCAGCTTAGACGGGAGCTCCTACAATGAGCAGTTCTTC
TRBJ2-3,NA,TRBV29-1,TRBD2,CSVDGAGGSPDTQYF,TGCAGCGTTGACGGTGCGGGGGGGAGCCCAGATACGCAGTATTTT
TRBJ1-5,NA,TRBV6-1,NA,CASSLDRTGQPQHF,TGTGCCAGCAGCCTAGACAGGACCGGTCAGCCCCAGCATTTT
TRBJ2-3,NA,TRBV5-1,TRBD1,CASSLPGPGQAWDNTQYF,TGCGCCAGCAGCTTGCCGGGACCGGGACAGGCGTGGGACAATACGCAGTATTTT
TRBJ2-3,NA,TRBV5-1,TRBD2,CASSPTFAGDLADTQYF,TGCGCCAGCAGCCCAACCTTTGCGGGAGATTTAGCAGATACGCAGTATTTT
TRBJ1-2,few,TRBV2,NA,CASSEWRGGYTF,TGTGCCAGCAGTGAGTGGAGAGGGGGCTACACCTTC
TRBJ1-5,NA,TRBV12-5,NA,CASGQGEVSNQPQHF,TGTGCTAGTGGCCAAGGGGAGGTCAGCAATCAGCCCCAGCATTTT
TRBJ2-3,NA,TRBV5-1,TRBD2,CASSSTGLAGLSDTQYF,TGCGCCAGCAGCTCTACCGGACTAGCGGGACTCTCAGATACGCAGTATTTT
TRBJ2-5,NA,TRBV7-9,NA,CASSDSLILGTQYF,TGTGCCAGCAGCGATAGCCTAATTCTGGGGACCCAGTACTTC
TRBJ1-2,NA,TRBV6-1,TRBD1,CASSEGQGWRYGYTF,TGTGCCAGCAGTGAAGGACAGGGATGGAGATATGGCTACACCTTC
TRBJ1-3,few,TRBV30,NA,CAWSNSGAGNTIYF,TGTGCCTGGAGTAACTCAGGGGCTGGAAACACCATATATTTT
TRBJ2-3,NA,TRBV5-4,NA,CASSSANTDTQYF,TGTGCCAGCAGCTCTGCCAACACAGATACGCAGTATTTT
TRBJ2-5,NA,TRBV2,TRBD1,CASSAGTANQETQYF,TGTGCCAGCAGTGCTGGGACAGCAAACCAAGAGACCCAGTACTTC
TRBJ1-4,once,TRBV2,NA,CASSGDMGRELFF,TGTGCCAGCAGCGGGGACATGGGCCGAGAACTGTTTTTT
TRBJ1-5,NA,TRBV7-9,NA,CASSLGAEIQHF,TGTGCCAGCAGCTTAGGGGCAGAGATCCAGCATTTT
TRBJ2-2,NA,TRBV7-2,NA,CASSPRAGPEHRGAVF,TGTGCCAGCAGCCCTCGGGCGGGGCCTGAACACCGGGGAGCTGTTTTT
TRBJ1-4,NA,TRBV10-2,TRBD1,CASSETGQGNNEKLFF,TGCGCCAGCAGTGAGACGGGACAGGGCAATAATGAAAAACTGTTTTTT
TRBJ1-5,NA,TRBV9,NA,CASSPPFDVRPQPQHF,TGTGCCAGCAGCCCTCCCTTTGATGTCCGTCCTCAGCCCCAGCATTTT
TRBJ2-1,NA,TRBV29-1,NA,CSVERPGSGEQFF,TGCAGCGTTGAACGGCCTGGCTCGGGTGAGCAGTTCTTC
TRBJ1-4,NA,TRBV5-4,TRBD1,CASSYQGATNEKLFF,TGTGCCAGCAGCTATCAGGGGGCAACTAATGAAAAACTGTTTTTT
TRBJ2-2,NA,TRBV5-1,NA,CASSLASDSSNTGELFF,TGCGCCAGCAGCTTGGCTAGTGACTCCTCGAACACCGGGGAGCTGTTTTTT
TRBJ2-4,NA,TRBV25-1,NA,CASSVGLEGGAKNIQYF,TGTGCCAGCAGTGTCGGACTCGAGGGGGGGGCCAAAAACATTCAGTACTTC
TRBJ1-1,NA,TRBV27,TRBD1,CASSTILDRVRTEAFF,TGTGCCAGCAGTACTATATTAGACAGGGTGAGGACTGAAGCTTTCTTT
TRBJ2-7,NA,TRBV5-1,NA,CASSVGSYEQYF,TGCGCCAGCTCGGTCGGGTCCTACGAGCAGTACTTC
TRBJ2-1,NA,TRBV5-1,NA,CASSGGTGSYNEQFF,TGCGCCAGCAGTGGGGGTACAGGGTCCTACAATGAGCAGTTCTTC
TRBJ1-5,NA,TRBV5-5,NA,CASSFGLARGQPQHF,TGTGCCAGCAGCTTTGGTTTAGCCAGGGGTCAGCCCCAGCATTTT
TRBJ1-2,NA,TRBV27,NA,CASTPAHGYGYTF,TGTGCCAGCACCCCAGCCCATGGGTATGGCTACACCTTC
TRBJ2-7,NA,TRBV10-3,NA,CASTPGTTLHEQYF,TGTGCTTCCACGCCGGGGACGACCCTTCACGAGCAGTACTTC
TRBJ1-4,NA,TRBV10-3,NA,CATQIGRANEKLFF,TGTGCCACTCAGATAGGGCGAGCTAATGAAAAACTGTTTTTT
TRBJ1-2,NA,TRBV5-4,NA,CASSRGGQTNYGYTF,TGTGCCAGCAGCCGGGGGGGGCAAACAAACTATGGCTACACCTTC
TRBJ2-7,NA,TRBV30,NA,CAWTINPHYEQYF,TGTGCCTGGACGATCAACCCCCACTACGAGCAGTACTTC
TRBJ2-7,NA,TRBV5-1,NA,CASSLDILGGSYEQYF,TGCGCCAGCAGCTTGGATATCTTAGGGGGTTCCTACGAGCAGTACTTC
TRBJ1-2,NA,TRBV7-9,TRBD1,CASSQQDRAGGYTF,TGTGCCAGCAGCCAGCAAGACAGGGCAGGGGGCTACACCTTC
TRBJ1-5,NA,TRBV5-6,TRBD1,CASSGRTGYGEPQHF,TGTGCCAGCAGCGGCCGGACAGGGTATGGGGAGCCCCAGCATTTT